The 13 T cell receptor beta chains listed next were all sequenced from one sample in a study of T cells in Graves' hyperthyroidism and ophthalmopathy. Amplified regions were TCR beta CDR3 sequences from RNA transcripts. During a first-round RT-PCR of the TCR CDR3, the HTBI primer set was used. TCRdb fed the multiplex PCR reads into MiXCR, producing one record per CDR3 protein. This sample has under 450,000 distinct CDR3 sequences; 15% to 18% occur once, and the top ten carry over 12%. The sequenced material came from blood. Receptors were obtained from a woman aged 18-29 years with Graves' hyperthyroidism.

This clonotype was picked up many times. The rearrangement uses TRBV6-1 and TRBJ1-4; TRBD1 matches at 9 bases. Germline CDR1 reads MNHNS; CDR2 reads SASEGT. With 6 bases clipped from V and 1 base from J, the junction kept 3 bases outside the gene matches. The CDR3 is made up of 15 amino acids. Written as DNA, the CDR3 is TGTGCCAGCAGGTACAGGGGGCGAACTAATGAAAAACTGTTTTTT. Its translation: CASRYRGRTNEKLFF.

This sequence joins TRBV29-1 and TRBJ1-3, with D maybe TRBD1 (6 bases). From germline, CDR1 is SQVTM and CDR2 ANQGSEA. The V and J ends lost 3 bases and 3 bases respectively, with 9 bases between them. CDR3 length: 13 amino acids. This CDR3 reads CSVEGHLGNTIYF. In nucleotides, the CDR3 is TGCAGCGTTGAGGGACACCTTGGAAACACCATATATTTT.

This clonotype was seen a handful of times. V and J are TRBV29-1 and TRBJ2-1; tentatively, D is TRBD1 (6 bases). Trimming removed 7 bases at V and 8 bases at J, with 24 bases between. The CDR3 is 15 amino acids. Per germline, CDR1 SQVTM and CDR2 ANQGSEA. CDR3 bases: TGCAGCGGCGCAGGCCTGCGGACAGCTAGACATGAGCAGTTCTTC. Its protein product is CSGAGLRTARHEQFF.

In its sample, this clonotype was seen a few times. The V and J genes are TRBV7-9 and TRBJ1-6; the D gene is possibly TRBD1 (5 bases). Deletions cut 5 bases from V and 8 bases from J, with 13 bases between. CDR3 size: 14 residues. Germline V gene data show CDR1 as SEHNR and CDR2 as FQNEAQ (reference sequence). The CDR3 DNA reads TGTGCCAGCAGCAAAATGAGGGGAGATTCACCCCTCCACTTT. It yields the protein CASSKMRGDSPLHF.

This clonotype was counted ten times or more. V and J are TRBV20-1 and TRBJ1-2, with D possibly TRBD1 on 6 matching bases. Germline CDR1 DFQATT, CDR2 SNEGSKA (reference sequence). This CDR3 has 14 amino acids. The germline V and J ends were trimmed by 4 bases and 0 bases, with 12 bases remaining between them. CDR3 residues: CSAIPGETNYGYTF. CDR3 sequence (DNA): TGCAGTGCTATCCCAGGGGAAACTAACTATGGCTACACCTTC.

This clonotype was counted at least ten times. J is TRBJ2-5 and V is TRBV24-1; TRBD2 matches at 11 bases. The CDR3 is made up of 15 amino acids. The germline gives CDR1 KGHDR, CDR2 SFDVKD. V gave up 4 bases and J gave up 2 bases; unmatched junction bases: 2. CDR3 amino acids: CATSDWTSGQETQYF. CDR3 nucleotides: TGTGCCACCAGTGACTGGACTAGCGGGCAAGAGACCCAGTACTTC.

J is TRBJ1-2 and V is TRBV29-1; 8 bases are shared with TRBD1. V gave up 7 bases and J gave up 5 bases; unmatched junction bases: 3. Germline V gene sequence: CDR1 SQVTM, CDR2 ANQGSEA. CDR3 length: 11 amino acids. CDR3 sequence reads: CSADRDYGYTF. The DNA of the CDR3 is TGCAGCGCGGACAGGGATTATGGCTACACCTTC.

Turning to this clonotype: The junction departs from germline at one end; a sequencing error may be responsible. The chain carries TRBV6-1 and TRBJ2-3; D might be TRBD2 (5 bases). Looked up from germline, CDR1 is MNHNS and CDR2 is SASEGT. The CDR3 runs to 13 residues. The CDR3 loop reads CASTELVGDTQYF. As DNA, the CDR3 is TGTGCCAGCACTGAACTAGTGGGAGATACGCAGTATTTT.

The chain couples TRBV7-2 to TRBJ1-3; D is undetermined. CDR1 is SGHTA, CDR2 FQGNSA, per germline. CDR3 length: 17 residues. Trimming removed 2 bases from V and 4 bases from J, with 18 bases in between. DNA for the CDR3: TGTGCCAGCAGCTTAAGGATAAGGCGAGCCGGAGGAAACACCATATATTTT. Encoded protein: CASSLRIRRAGGNTIYF.

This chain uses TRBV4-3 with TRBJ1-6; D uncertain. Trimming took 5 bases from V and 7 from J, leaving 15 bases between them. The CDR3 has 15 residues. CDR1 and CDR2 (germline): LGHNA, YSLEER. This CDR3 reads CASSGGREVNSPLHF. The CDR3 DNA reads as TGCGCCAGCAGCGGAGGACGGGAGGTAAATTCACCCCTCCACTTT.

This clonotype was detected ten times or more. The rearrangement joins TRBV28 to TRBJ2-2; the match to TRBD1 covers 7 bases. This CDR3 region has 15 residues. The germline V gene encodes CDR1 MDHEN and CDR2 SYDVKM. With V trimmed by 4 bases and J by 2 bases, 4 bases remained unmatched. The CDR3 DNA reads TGTGCCAGCAGTTCCAGGGACAGCAACACCGGGGAGCTGTTTTTT. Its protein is CASSSRDSNTGELFF.

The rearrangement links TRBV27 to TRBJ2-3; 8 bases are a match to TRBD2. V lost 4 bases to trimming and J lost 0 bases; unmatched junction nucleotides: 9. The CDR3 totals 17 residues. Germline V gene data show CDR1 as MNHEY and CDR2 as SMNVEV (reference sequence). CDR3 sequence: CASSYRLATTSTDTQYF. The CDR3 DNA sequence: TGTGCCAGCAGTTATAGACTAGCGACAACTAGCACAGATACGCAGTATTTT.

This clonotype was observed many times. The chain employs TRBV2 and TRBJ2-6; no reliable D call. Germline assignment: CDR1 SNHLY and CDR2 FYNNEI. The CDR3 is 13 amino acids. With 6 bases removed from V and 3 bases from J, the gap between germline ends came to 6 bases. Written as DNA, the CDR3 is TGTGCCAGCAGGGTAAATGGGGCCAACGTCCTGACTTTC. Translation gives CASRVNGANVLTF.